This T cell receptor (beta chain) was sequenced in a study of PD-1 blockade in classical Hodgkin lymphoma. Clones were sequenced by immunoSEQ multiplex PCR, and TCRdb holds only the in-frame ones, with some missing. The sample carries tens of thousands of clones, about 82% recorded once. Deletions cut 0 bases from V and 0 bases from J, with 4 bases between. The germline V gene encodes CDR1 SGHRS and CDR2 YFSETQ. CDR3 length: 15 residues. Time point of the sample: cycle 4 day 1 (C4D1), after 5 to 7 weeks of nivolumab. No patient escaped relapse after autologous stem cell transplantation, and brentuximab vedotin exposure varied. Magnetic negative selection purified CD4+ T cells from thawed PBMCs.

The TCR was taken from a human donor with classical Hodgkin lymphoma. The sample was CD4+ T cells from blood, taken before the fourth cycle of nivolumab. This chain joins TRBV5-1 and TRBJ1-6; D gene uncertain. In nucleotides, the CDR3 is TGCGCCAGCAGCTTGGGGGGCTCCTATAATTCACCCCTCCACTTT. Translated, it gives CASSLGGSYNSPLHF.